This T cell receptor (beta chain) was sequenced in a study of CXCR3-negative and CXCR3-positive naive CD8 T cells. Whole-study results and caveats: The study found more hydrophobic TRB CDR3s in CXCR3-positive naive cells than in CXCR3-negative naive cells.

As to this clonotype: Its antigen remains unidentified.

CDR3 size: 17 residues. Germline-derived CDR1 and CDR2 are WSHSY and SAAADI. Every individual CD8+ T cell subset underwent sorting in triplicate at under 350,000 cells apiece. Libraries were UMI-labeled 5' RACE TRB cDNA. TCRdb re-called the 5' RACE reads, yielding one record per CDR3 amino acid sequence without DNA. This listing includes fewer than 65,000 distinct CDR3 sequences. V is TRBV10-2 and J is TRBJ2-3; TCRdb's D gene call, TRBD2, goes unchecked for lack of DNA. Sequenced: naive CXCR3+ CD8+ T cells from blood. Subset here: CD45RO-CCR7+CD27+CD95- naive CD8+ T cells expressing CXCR3 (TNR3+). The receptor was isolated from a human donor in good health. Some clones in this sample may be carry-over from other donors' samples. The CDR3 sequence: CASSESGLADSTDTQYF.